Shown below are 18 T cell receptor beta chains from a single sample sequenced in a study of cytomegalovirus exposure and HLA in healthy donors. PCR used 60 Vbeta primers and 13 Jbeta primers. Using immunoSEQ multiplex PCR, the repertoire was profiled, and TCRdb retains in-frame clones only, with some absent. The data show 95,000 to 150,000 clones, with around 66% seen just once and more than 6.5% held by the top ten. Sample: PBMCs. Receptors originate from a woman in her 40s in good health and CMV-seropositive.

This clone was observed a few times. The V and J genes are TRBV25-1 and TRBJ2-2; 8 bases map to TRBD2. Trimming cost V 7 bases and J 2 bases; bases outside gene matches: 6. CDR1 is MGHDK and CDR2 is SYGVNS in the germline V gene. This CDR3 is 15 amino acids long. The DNA of the CDR3 is TGTGCCAGCACCCGGGGGGGGCCCAACACCGGGGAGCTGTTTTTT. Encoded protein: CASTRGGPNTGELFF.

The chain joins TRBV13 to TRBJ2-4; D remains ambiguous. The CDR3 length is 14 residues. V was cut by 0 bases and J by 6 bases, with 9 bases left in between. The germline gives CDR1 PRHDT, CDR2 FYEKMQ (reference sequence). CDR3 residues: CASSLGQTINIQYF. Written as DNA, the CDR3 is TGTGCCAGCAGCTTAGGACAGACAATAAACATTCAGTACTTC.

The chain uses TRBV18 and TRBJ1-1; D remains ambiguous. Trimming left V 3 bases short and J 3 bases short, with 5 bases between. In germline, CDR1 is KGHSH, CDR2 LQKENI. The CDR3 contains 12 residues. CDR3 region: CASSPQDTEAFF. Here the CDR3 DNA reads TGTGCCAGCTCACCCCAGGACACTGAAGCTTTCTTT.

The rearrangement links TRBV6-1 to TRBJ1-6; weak D call: TRBD1 (5 bases). The V end lost 1 base, the J end lost 10 bases, and 11 bases lay between the germline ends. This CDR3 spans 14 amino acids. CDR1 and CDR2 from the germline V gene are MNHNS and SASEGT. CDR3 nucleotide sequence: TGTGCCAGCAGTGAAGTTGACAGCCAGTCACCCCTCCACTTT. Protein sequence: CASSEVDSQSPLHF.

In this sample, this clone turned up once. J is TRBJ2-5 and V is TRBV6-5; 7 bases are a match to TRBD1. With 6 bases clipped from V and 2 bases from J, the junction kept 3 bases outside the gene matches. The CDR3 is 13 residues long. Germline CDR1 reads MNHEY; CDR2 reads SVGAGI. The CDR3 nucleotides are TGTGCCAGCAGAAGGACAGGTCAAGAGACCCAGTACTTC. Protein product: CASRRTGQETQYF.

The rearrangement links TRBV12-1 to TRBJ1-2; the DNA was not compared with TRBD1, the D call given in the table. TRBV12-1 is assigned pseudogene status. This CDR3 spans 15 amino acids. CDR3 DNA sequence: TGTGCCAGCAGCCCCGGACCGGGACAGAACTATGGCTACACCTTC. Protein sequence: CASSPGPGQNYGYTF.

This chain joins TRBV29-1 and TRBJ2-1; 8 bases fit TRBD2. Unmatched junction bases numbered 5, after V lost 4 bases and J lost 0 bases. The CDR3 runs to 15 residues. Per germline, CDR1 SQVTM and CDR2 ANQGSEA. The CDR3 nucleotides are TGCAGCGTTGCACGGGGGGGGAGCTCCTACAATGAGCAGTTCTTC. This gives the protein CSVARGGSSYNEQFF.

The chain couples TRBV5-1 to TRBJ2-7; 7 bases line up with TRBD1. V gave up 0 bases and J gave up 6 bases; unmatched junction bases: 0. The CDR3 contains 12 residues. Germline V CDR1 and CDR2: SGHRS, YFSETQ. CDR3 region: CASSLGTGEQYF. The DNA of the CDR3 is TGCGCCAGCAGCTTGGGGACAGGCGAGCAGTACTTC.

The V and J genes are TRBV6-4 and TRBJ2-1; maybe TRBD1 (5 bases). V was pared by 1 base and J by 7 bases, with 8 bases between. The CDR3 has 13 amino acids. Per germline, CDR1 MRHNA and CDR2 SNTAGT. The CDR3 DNA sequence: TGTGCCAGCAGTGACTTATCAGGGAATGAGCAGTTCTTC. Translation gives CASSDLSGNEQFF.

This chain joins TRBV29-1 and TRBJ1-2; TRBD1 agrees at 7 bases. With 6 bases clipped from V and 0 bases from J, the junction kept 7 bases outside the gene matches. This CDR3 spans 14 amino acids. In germline, CDR1 is SQVTM, CDR2 ANQGSEA. For the CDR3, the DNA is TGCAGCGTGCAAGCCGGGACAGCTAACTATGGCTACACCTTC. Its protein is CSVQAGTANYGYTF.

The chain carries TRBV9 and TRBJ2-1; maybe TRBD2 (5 bases). Trimming pared 0 bases from V and 12 bases from J, leaving 13 bases between. Germline CDR1 and CDR2: SGDLS and YYNGEE. The CDR3 has 13 residues. CDR3 bases: TGTGCCAGCAGCGTAGCTTTAGAGGGAAGGCAGTTCTTC. This gives the protein CASSVALEGRQFF.

The chain uses TRBV14 and TRBJ1-2; D call uncertain. V was trimmed by 1 base and J by 4 bases, leaving 16 bases between them. The CDR3 is 16 residues long. In germline, CDR1 is SGHDN, CDR2 FVKESK. The CDR3, as DNA: TGTGCCAGCAGCCAAGTCCCTGGGCAGCCCCCCTATGGCTACACCTTC. The encoded protein is CASSQVPGQPPYGYTF. Variable domain in full (rest from reference TRBV14 and TRBJ1-2): EAGVTQFPSHSVIEKGQTVTLRCDPISGHDNLYWYRRVMGKEIKFLLHFVKESKQDESGMPNNRFLAERTGGTYSTLKVQPAELEDSGVYFCASSQVPGQPPYGYTFGSGTRLTVV.

The chain recombines TRBV30 with TRBJ1-2; D gene ambiguous. V was cut by 0 bases and J by 8 bases, with 13 bases left in between. Germline V gene lookup returns CDR1 GTSNPN and CDR2 SVGIG (reference sequence). This CDR3 contains 13 residues. DNA of the CDR3: TGTGCCTGGAGTGTGGAGGGTATTCGGGGCTACACCTTC. Protein: CAWSVEGIRGYTF.

The CDR3 sequence: CASSSQGVPSNEQFF. CDR3 in DNA: TGTGCCAGCAGCTCACAGGGGGTCCCCTCCAATGAGCAGTTCTTC. J is TRBJ2-1 and V is TRBV5-5; TRBD1 matches at 8 bases. The CDR3 sequence is 15 residues long. The germline V gene has CDR1 SGHKS and CDR2 YYEKEE (reference sequence). V dropped 3 bases and J dropped 6; count of bases not matched to a gene: 8.

This clone was picked up a small number of times. V and J are TRBV28 and TRBJ1-6, with TRBD1 identical over 9 bases. V dropped 5 bases and J dropped 10; count of bases not matched to a gene: 9. The CDR3 runs to 15 residues. Looked up from germline, CDR1 is MDHEN and CDR2 is SYDVKM. CDR3 bases: TGTGCCAGCAGTGACGCCGGGACAGGGCGGTCACCCCTCCACTTT. Protein sequence: CASSDAGTGRSPLHF.

This clone appeared a single time. This sequence joins TRBV15 and TRBJ2-3; 7 positions match TRBD1. V gave up 8 bases and J gave up 2 bases; unmatched junction bases: 7. Germline-derived CDR1 and CDR2 are LNHNV and YYDKDF (reference sequence). The CDR3 extends over 14 amino acids. CDR3 residues: CATAVDRVTDTQYF. CDR3 nucleotide sequence: TGTGCCACCGCTGTAGACAGGGTCACAGATACGCAGTATTTT.

This rearrangement joins TRBV19 to TRBJ2-2; 10 positions agree with TRBD2. The germline V gene has CDR1 LNHDA and CDR2 SQIVND (reference sequence). The CDR3 has 18 amino acids. The trim removed 7 bases at V and 0 bases at J, leaving 11 bases unmatched. In DNA, the CDR3 is TGTGCCAGTACATCGAGTCGCCTAGCGGGAGCGAACACCGGGGAGCTGTTTTTT. Translation gives CASTSSRLAGANTGELFF.

The sample holds a few counts of this clone. The rearrangement uses TRBV7-6 and TRBJ2-5; 11 nucleotides match TRBD1. V was pared by 5 bases and J by 4 bases, with 3 bases of the junction left unmatched. The CDR3 is 14 amino acids. CDR1 and CDR2 (germline): SGHVS, FNYEAQ. The CDR3 is CASSPGTGGETQYF. The CDR3, as DNA: TGTGCCAGCAGCCCCGGGACAGGGGGAGAGACCCAGTACTTC.